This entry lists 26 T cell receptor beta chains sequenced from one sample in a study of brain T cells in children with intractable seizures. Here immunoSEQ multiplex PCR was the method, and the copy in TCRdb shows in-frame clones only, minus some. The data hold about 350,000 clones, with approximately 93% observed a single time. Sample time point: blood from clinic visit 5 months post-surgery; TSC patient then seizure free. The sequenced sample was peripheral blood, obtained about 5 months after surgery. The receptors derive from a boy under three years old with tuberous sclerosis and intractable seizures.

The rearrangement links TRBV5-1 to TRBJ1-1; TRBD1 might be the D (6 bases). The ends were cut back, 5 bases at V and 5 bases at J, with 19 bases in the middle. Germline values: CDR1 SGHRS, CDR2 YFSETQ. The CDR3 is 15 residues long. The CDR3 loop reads CASREELGGSTEAFF. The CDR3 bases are TGCGCCAGCAGGGAAGAGCTGGGGGGCAGTACTGAAGCTTTCTTT. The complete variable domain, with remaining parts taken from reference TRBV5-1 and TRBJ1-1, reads KAGVTQTPRYLIKTRGQQVTLSCSPISGHRSVSWYQQTPGQGLQFLFEYFSETQRNKGNFPGRFSGRQFSNSRSEMNVSTLELGDSALYLCASREELGGSTEAFFGQGTRLTVV.

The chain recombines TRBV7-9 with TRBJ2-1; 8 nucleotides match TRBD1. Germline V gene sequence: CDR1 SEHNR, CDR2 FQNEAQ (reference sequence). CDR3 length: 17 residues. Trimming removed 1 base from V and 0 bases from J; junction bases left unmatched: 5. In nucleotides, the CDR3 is TGTGCCAGCAGCTTAGGGGACAGGTCGAGCTCCTACAATGAGCAGTTCTTC. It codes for CASSLGDRSSSYNEQFF.

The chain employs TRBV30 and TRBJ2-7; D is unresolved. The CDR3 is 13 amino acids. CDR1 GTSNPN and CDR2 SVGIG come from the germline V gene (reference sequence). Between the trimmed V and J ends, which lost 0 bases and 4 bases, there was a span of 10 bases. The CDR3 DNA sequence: TGTGCCTGGAGTGTGAGTAGCAGTTACGAGCAGTACTTC. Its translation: CAWSVSSSYEQYF.

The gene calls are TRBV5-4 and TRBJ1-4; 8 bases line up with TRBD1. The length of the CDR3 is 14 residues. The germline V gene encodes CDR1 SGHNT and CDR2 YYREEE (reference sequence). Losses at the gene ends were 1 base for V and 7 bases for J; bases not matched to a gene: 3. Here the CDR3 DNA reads TGTGCCAGCAGCTTGACAGGGGGGGGTGAAAAACTGTTTTTT. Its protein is CASSLTGGGEKLFF.

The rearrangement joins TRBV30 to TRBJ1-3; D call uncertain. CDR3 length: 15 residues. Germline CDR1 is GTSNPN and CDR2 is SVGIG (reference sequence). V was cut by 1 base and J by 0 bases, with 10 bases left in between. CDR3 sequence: CAWSARSISGNTIYF. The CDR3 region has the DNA TGTGCCTGGAGTGCTCGGTCCATCTCTGGAAACACCATATATTTT.

The CDR3 is CASSPPRTVNYGYTF. The CDR3 coding sequence is TGTGCCAGCTCACCACCGAGGACAGTAAACTATGGCTACACCTTC. This sequence joins TRBV18 and TRBJ1-2; perhaps TRBD1 as D (6 bases). The CDR3 extends over 15 amino acids. V was shortened by 0 bases and J by 2 bases, with 10 bases between the two germline ends. CDR1 is KGHSH, CDR2 LQKENI, per germline.

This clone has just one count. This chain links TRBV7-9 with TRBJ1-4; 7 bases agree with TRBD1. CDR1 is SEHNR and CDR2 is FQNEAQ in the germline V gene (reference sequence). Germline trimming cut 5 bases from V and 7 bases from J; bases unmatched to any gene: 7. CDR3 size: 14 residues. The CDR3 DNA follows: TGTGCCAGCAGCAGTGGGGACAGAGGTGAAAAACTGTTTTTT. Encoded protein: CASSSGDRGEKLFF.

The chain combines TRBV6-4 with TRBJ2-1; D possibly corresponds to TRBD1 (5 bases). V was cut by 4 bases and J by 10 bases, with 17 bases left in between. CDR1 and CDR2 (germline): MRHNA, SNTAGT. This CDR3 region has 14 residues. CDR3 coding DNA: TGTGCCAGCAGTGTAGCACCCAGGGCGTACGAGCAGTTCTTC. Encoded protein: CASSVAPRAYEQFF.

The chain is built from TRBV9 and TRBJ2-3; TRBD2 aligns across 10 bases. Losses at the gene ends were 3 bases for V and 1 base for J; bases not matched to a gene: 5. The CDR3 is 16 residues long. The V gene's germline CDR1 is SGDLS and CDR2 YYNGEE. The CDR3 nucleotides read TGTGCCAGCAGCGCCCTAGCGGGAGCGGGCACAGATACGCAGTATTTT. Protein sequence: CASSALAGAGTDTQYF.

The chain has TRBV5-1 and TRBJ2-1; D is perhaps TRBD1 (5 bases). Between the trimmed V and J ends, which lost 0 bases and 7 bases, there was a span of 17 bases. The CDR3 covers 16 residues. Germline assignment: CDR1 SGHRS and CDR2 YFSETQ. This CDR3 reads CASSLAGISPHNEQFF. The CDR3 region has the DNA TGCGCCAGCAGCTTGGCAGGGATAAGTCCCCATAATGAGCAGTTCTTC.

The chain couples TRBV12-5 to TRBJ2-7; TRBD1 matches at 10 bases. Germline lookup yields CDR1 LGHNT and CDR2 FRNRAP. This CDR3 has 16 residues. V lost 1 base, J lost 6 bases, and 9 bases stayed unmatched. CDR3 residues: CASGLGTGGPRGEQYF. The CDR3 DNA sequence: TGTGCTAGTGGTTTGGGGACAGGGGGGCCCCGGGGCGAGCAGTACTTC.

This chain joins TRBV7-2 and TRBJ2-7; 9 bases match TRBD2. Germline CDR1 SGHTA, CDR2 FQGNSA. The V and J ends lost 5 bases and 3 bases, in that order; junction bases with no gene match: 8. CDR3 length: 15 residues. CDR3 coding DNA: TGTGCCAGCAGCCACTATAGCGGGGGTAACTACGAGCAGTACTTC. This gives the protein CASSHYSGGNYEQYF.

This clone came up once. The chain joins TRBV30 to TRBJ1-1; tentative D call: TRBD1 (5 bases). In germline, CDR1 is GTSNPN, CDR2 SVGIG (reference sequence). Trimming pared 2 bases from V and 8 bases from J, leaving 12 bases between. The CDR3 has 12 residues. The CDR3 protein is CAWSPMGEEAFF. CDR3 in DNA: TGTGCCTGGAGTCCGATGGGGGAGGAAGCTTTCTTT.

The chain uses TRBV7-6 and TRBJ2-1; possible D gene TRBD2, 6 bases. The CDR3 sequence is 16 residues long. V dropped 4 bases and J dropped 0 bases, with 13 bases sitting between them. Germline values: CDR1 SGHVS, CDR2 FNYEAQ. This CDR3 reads CASSSLVGSSYNEQFF. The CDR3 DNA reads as TGTGCCAGCAGCTCCCTCGTCGGGAGCTCCTACAATGAGCAGTTCTTC. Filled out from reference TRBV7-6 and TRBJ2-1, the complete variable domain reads GAGVSQSPRYKVTKRGQDVALRCDPISGHVSLYWYRQALGQGPEFLTYFNYEAQQDKSGLPNDRFSAERPEGSISTLTIQRTEQRDSAMYRCASSSLVGSSYNEQFFGPGTRLTVL.

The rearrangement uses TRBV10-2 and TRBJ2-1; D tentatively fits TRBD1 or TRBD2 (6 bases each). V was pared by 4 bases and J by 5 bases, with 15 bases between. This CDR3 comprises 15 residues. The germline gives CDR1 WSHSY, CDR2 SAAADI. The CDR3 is CASSGRDNYDNEQFF. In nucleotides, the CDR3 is TGCGCCAGCAGTGGGCGGGACAACTACGACAATGAGCAGTTCTTC.

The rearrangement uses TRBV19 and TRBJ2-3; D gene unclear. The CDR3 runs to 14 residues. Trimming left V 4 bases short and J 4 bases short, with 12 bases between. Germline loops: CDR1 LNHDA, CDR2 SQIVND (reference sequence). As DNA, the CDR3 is TGTGCCAGTAGTAGTGCCAGGTGGGCAGATACGCAGTATTTT. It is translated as CASSSARWADTQYF.

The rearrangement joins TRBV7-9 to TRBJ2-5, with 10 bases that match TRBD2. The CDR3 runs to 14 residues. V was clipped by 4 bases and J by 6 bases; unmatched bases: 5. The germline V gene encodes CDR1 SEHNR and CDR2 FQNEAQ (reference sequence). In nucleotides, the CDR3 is TGTGCCAGCAGCTCCCGGACTAGCGGAAAGACCCAGTACTTC. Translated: CASSSRTSGKTQYF.

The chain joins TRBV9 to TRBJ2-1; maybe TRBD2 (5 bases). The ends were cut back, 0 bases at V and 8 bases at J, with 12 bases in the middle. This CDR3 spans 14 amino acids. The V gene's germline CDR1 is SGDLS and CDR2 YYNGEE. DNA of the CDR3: TGTGCCAGCAGCGTAGATTTAGAGGGCTATGAGCAGTTCTTC. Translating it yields CASSVDLEGYEQFF.

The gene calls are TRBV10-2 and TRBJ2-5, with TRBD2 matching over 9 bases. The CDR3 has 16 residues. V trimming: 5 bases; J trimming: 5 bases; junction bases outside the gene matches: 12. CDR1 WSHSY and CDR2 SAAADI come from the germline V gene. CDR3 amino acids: CASSPVSGGPGETQYF. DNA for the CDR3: TGCGCCAGCAGTCCGGTAAGCGGGGGGCCTGGCGAGACCCAGTACTTC.

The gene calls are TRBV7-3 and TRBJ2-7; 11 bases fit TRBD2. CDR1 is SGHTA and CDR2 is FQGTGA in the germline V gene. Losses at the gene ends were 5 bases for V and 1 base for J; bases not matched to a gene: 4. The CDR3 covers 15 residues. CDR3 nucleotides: TGTGCCAGCAGCGTAGCGGGAGGGTCGTCCTACGAGCAGTACTTC. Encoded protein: CASSVAGGSSYEQYF.

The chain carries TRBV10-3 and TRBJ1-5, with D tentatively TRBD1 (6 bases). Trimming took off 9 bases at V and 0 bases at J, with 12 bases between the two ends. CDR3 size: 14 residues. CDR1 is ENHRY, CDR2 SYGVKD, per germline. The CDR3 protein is CAIRQQGSNQPQHF. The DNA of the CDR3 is TGTGCCATTCGCCAACAGGGTAGCAATCAGCCCCAGCATTTT.

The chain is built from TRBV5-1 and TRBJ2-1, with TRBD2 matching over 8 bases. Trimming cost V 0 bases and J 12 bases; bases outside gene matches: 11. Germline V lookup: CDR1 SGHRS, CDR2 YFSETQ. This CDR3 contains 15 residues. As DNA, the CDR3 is TGCGCCAGCAGCTTGGCCTATTCAGCGGGAGATGGGCAGTTCTTC. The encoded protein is CASSLAYSAGDGQFF.

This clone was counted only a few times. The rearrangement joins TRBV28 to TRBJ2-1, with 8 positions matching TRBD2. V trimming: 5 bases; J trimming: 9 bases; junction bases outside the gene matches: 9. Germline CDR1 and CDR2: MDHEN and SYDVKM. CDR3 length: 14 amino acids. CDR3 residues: CASSEYSGRGEQFF. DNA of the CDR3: TGTGCCAGCAGTGAATACAGCGGGAGAGGTGAGCAGTTCTTC.

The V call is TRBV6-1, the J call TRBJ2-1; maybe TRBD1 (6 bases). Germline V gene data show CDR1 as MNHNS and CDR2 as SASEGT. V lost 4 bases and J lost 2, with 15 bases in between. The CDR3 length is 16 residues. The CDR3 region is CASSAIRTATYNEQFF. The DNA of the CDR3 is TGTGCCAGCAGTGCCATAAGGACAGCCACCTACAATGAGCAGTTCTTC.

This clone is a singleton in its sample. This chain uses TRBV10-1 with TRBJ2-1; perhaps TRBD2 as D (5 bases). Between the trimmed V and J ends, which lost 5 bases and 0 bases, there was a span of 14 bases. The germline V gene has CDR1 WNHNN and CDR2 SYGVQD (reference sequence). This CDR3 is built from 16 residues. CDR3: CASSPSSGSSYNEQFF. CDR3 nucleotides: TGCGCCAGCAGTCCCTCAAGCGGAAGCTCCTACAATGAGCAGTTCTTC.

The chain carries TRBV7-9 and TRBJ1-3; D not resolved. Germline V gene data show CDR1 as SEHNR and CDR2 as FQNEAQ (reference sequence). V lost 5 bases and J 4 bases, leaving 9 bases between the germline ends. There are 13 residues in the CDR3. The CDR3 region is CASSPPSGNTIYF. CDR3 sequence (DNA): TGTGCCAGCAGCCCCCCATCGGGAAACACCATATATTTT. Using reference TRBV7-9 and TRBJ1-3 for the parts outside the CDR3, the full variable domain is DTGVSQNPRHKITKRGQNVTFRCDPISEHNRLYWYRQTLGQGPEFLTYFQNEAQLEKSRLLSDRFSAERPKGSFSTLEIQRTEQGDSAMYLCASSPPSGNTIYFGEGSWLTVV.